These 23 T cell receptor beta chains share one sample of origin, sequenced in a study of siplizumab effects on memory and regulatory T cells. The data were produced by immunoSEQ multiplex PCR, yet TCRdb's version contains in-frame clones alone and is incomplete. The sample holds approximately 28,000 clones, 84% seen once. The sequencing sample was made of memory CD4+ T cells sorted from blood. The receptors here all came from a human donor in good health.

This clone was seen only a few times. The CDR3 sequence is CASSLGGPNNQPQHF. The CDR3, as DNA: TGTGCCAGCAGCTTAGGCGGACCGAACAATCAGCCCCAGCATTTT. V usage is TRBV7-2 and J usage is TRBJ1-5, with unresolved D. Trimming left V 1 base short and J 3 bases short, with 10 bases between. The CDR3 is made up of 15 amino acids. The germline gives CDR1 SGHTA, CDR2 FQGNSA.

DNA for the CDR3: TGTGCCAGCAGTTTTTCAGGGGGGACGGATGGCTACACCTTC. Translated, it gives CASSFSGGTDGYTF. The rearrangement joins TRBV27 to TRBJ1-2; the match to TRBD1 covers 7 bases. Germline V gene data show CDR1 as MNHEY and CDR2 as SMNVEV (reference sequence). Unmatched junction bases numbered 7, after V lost 3 bases and J lost 6 bases. The CDR3 loop spans 14 amino acids.

The rearrangement uses TRBV5-8 and TRBJ2-3; D is unresolved. Trimming took 0 bases from V and 3 from J, leaving 5 bases between them. Germline CDR1 and CDR2: SGHTS and YDEGEE. CDR3 length: 13 residues. The CDR3 region is CASSLAKTDTQYF. The CDR3 nucleotides read TGTGCCAGCAGCTTGGCCAAAACAGATACGCAGTATTTT.

This rearrangement joins TRBV7-9 to TRBJ2-1, with 7 bases that match TRBD2. The CDR3 has 19 residues. Germline CDR1 and CDR2: SEHNR and FQNEAQ (reference sequence). V was clipped by 2 bases and J by 1 base; unmatched bases: 14. The chain's CDR3 is CASSLYSRRRGSSYNEQFF. DNA for the CDR3: TGTGCCAGCAGCTTATACTCCCGCCGACGCGGGAGTTCCTACAATGAGCAGTTCTTC.

This chain links TRBV15 with TRBJ2-4; no definite D call. The germline gives CDR1 LNHNV, CDR2 YYDKDF (reference sequence). The CDR3 totals 16 residues. The V and J ends lost 0 bases and 0 bases respectively, with 9 bases between them. The chain's CDR3 is CATSRDRMAAKNIQYF. CDR3 coding DNA: TGTGCCACCAGCAGAGATCGAATGGCAGCCAAAAACATTCAGTACTTC.

The DNA of the CDR3 is TGTGCCAGCAGCTTAGGGGGGATATTTAGCTACGAGCAGTACTTC. This encodes CASSLGGIFSYEQYF. The genes are TRBV13 and TRBJ2-7; D unclear. V lost 0 bases to trimming and J lost 3 bases, with 12 bases between them. The germline V gene encodes CDR1 PRHDT and CDR2 FYEKMQ (reference sequence). This CDR3 comprises 15 residues.

The chain is built from TRBV7-9 and TRBJ2-5; D might be TRBD2 (5 bases). Germline CDR1 and CDR2: SEHNR and FQNEAQ (reference sequence). There are 15 residues in the CDR3. V shed 4 bases and J shed 4 bases, with 16 bases lying between them. The CDR3 loop is CASSSKRRVSETQYF. The CDR3 DNA follows: TGTGCCAGCAGCTCCAAACGGCGGGTCTCAGAGACCCAGTACTTC.

This clone was picked up one time. The chain couples TRBV9 to TRBJ1-6, with TRBD1 as a possible D gene (6 bases). V lost 3 bases, J lost 6 bases, and 16 bases lay in between. The germline V gene has CDR1 SGDLS and CDR2 YYNGEE. This CDR3 spans 16 amino acids. The CDR3 coding sequence is TGTGCCAGCAGCGAGGGGGTCGGTATGGGTAATTCACCCCTCCACTTT. Residues: CASSEGVGMGNSPLHF.

This clone occurred a few times. V gene TRBV28 combines with J gene TRBJ2-5, with D perhaps TRBD1 or TRBD2 (5 bases each). This CDR3 is built from 15 residues. Trimming pared 8 bases from V and 4 bases from J, leaving 20 bases between. CDR1 MDHEN and CDR2 SYDVKM come from the germline V gene. CDR3 DNA sequence: TGTGCCAGCGTAGCCGGGACCACAAGTCGAGAGACCCAGTACTTC. It translates to CASVAGTTSRETQYF.

This chain uses TRBV18 with TRBJ1-2; the D gene is possibly TRBD1 (6 bases). V gave up 3 bases and J gave up 4 bases, with 12 bases separating them. The CDR3 has 14 residues. Germline loops: CDR1 KGHSH, CDR2 LQKENI. The CDR3 region is CASSPGGGTYGYTF. Written as DNA, the CDR3 is TGTGCCAGCTCACCGGGAGGGGGGACCTATGGCTACACCTTC.

This clone was seen a handful of times. As DNA, the CDR3 is TGTGCCAGCAGCGTAGGACTACAGGGGGACTCTGGAAACACCATATATTTT. Translating it yields CASSVGLQGDSGNTIYF. This sequence joins TRBV9 and TRBJ1-3, with 8 nucleotides matching TRBD1. Germline V gene sequence: CDR1 SGDLS, CDR2 YYNGEE. This CDR3 region has 17 residues. V was clipped by 0 bases and J by 0 bases; unmatched bases: 5.

The gene calls are TRBV9 and TRBJ1-3; D is ambiguous. The length of the CDR3 is 16 residues. Germline loops: CDR1 SGDLS, CDR2 YYNGEE. Trimming left V 0 bases short and J 2 bases short, with 12 bases between. This CDR3 reads CASSVAPGTAGNTIYF. The CDR3 nucleotides read TGTGCCAGCAGCGTAGCACCGGGTACGGCTGGAAACACCATATATTTT.

V and J are TRBV6-4 and TRBJ2-3; TRBD2 is a possible D gene (6 bases). The V gene lost 5 bases and the J gene lost 0 bases, with 6 bases spanning the gap. The CDR3 is 13 amino acids. CDR1 and CDR2 from the germline V gene are MRHNA and SNTAGT. CDR3 DNA sequence: TGTGCCAGCAGTAGCGGGAGCACAGATACGCAGTATTTT. Translated: CASSSGSTDTQYF.

V gene TRBV7-3 combines with J gene TRBJ1-1; D gene unclear. Germline V gene lookup returns CDR1 SGHTA and CDR2 FQGTGA. This CDR3 has 14 amino acids. V lost 4 bases, J lost 1 base, and 10 bases lay in between. In DNA, the CDR3 is TGTGCCAGCAGCTCCACCGGGCAGAACACTGAAGCTTTCTTT. Translated: CASSSTGQNTEAFF. Variable domain in full (rest from reference TRBV7-3 and TRBJ1-1): GAGVSQTPSNKVTEKGKYVELRCDPISGHTALYWYRQSLGQGPEFLIYFQGTGAADDSGLPNDRFFAVRPEGSVSTLKIQRTERGDSAVYLCASSSTGQNTEAFFGQGTRLTVV.

This clone appeared a single time. V usage is TRBV18 and J usage is TRBJ2-2; either TRBD1 or TRBD2 may fit D (5 bases each). Germline-derived CDR1 and CDR2 are KGHSH and LQKENI. Trimming pared 2 bases from V and 0 bases from J, leaving 10 bases between. The CDR3 covers 16 residues. CDR3 coding DNA: TGTGCCAGCTCACCAGCCGGGACGACGAACACCGGGGAGCTGTTTTTT. Encoded protein: CASSPAGTTNTGELFF.

This chain links TRBV4-1 with TRBJ2-7, with D perhaps TRBD2 (5 bases). Germline CDR1 MGHRA, CDR2 YSYEKL. V was cut by 0 bases and J by 3 bases, with 15 bases left in between. This CDR3 contains 16 residues. The CDR3 DNA reads as TGCGCCAGCAGCCAAGATTCCAGACTAACTCGCTACGAGCAGTACTTC. Translating it yields CASSQDSRLTRYEQYF.

The rearrangement links TRBV5-4 to TRBJ1-5, with 7 bases fitting TRBD1. CDR1 and CDR2 from the germline V gene are SGHNT and YYREEE (reference sequence). The CDR3 consists of 16 residues. V lost 4 bases, J lost 1 base, and 8 bases stayed unmatched. Here the CDR3 DNA reads TGTGCCAGCAGCCGCCAGGGGGGACAGAGCAATCAGCCCCAGCATTTT. Amino acid sequence: CASSRQGGQSNQPQHF.

This clone appeared a single time. The CDR3 protein is CASGLALAGAYNEQFF. CDR3 DNA sequence: TGTGCTAGTGGTTTGGCACTAGCGGGGGCCTACAATGAGCAGTTCTTC. This rearrangement joins TRBV12-5 to TRBJ2-1; 11 nucleotides match TRBD2. The V and J ends lost 1 base and 2 bases, in that order; junction bases with no gene match: 1. The CDR3 spans 16 residues. Germline assignment: CDR1 LGHNT and CDR2 FRNRAP. The full variable domain, with the rest looked up from reference TRBV12-5 and TRBJ2-1, is DARVTQTPRHKVTEMGQEVTMRCQPILGHNTVFWYRQTMMQGLELLAYFRNRAPLDDSGMPKDRFSAEMPDATLATLKIQPSEPRDSAVYFCASGLALAGAYNEQFFGPGTRLTVL.

The chain recombines TRBV7-9 with TRBJ1-1; 7 nucleotides line up with TRBD1. Germline assignment: CDR1 SEHNR and CDR2 FQNEAQ (reference sequence). V shed 5 bases, J shed 2 bases, and the junction held 8 bases outside the gene matches. The CDR3 spans 15 residues. CDR3 in DNA: TGTGCCAGCAGCCCGCTGGACAGGTCCAACACTGAAGCTTTCTTT. As protein: CASSPLDRSNTEAFF.

This clone was seen just once. This chain links TRBV29-1 with TRBJ1-2; 10 bases align to TRBD1. The length of the CDR3 is 17 residues. Trimming removed 1 base from V and 7 bases from J; junction bases left unmatched: 15. Germline loops: CDR1 SQVTM, CDR2 ANQGSEA. CDR3 DNA: TGCAGCGTTGAAGGTGGGGACAGGGGAAGAGTGGATCGTGGCTACACCTTC. It codes for CSVEGGDRGRVDRGYTF.

The genes are TRBV15 and TRBJ2-4; D is possibly TRBD1 or TRBD2 (5 bases each). Trimming removed 3 bases from V and 0 bases from J, with 18 bases in between. The germline gives CDR1 LNHNV, CDR2 YYDKDF (reference sequence). The CDR3 extends over 18 amino acids. As DNA, the CDR3 is TGTGCCACCAGCAGCACGCCGGGACCGGGGCTAGCCAAAAACATTCAGTACTTC. Translation: CATSSTPGPGLAKNIQYF.

The chain links TRBV4-1 to TRBJ1-1; weak D call: TRBD1 (6 bases). This CDR3 has 15 residues. The germline V and J ends were trimmed by 0 bases and 2 bases, with 10 bases remaining between them. Germline V gene sequence: CDR1 MGHRA, CDR2 YSYEKL. The CDR3 loop reads CASSQEAGGNTEAFF. The CDR3 DNA reads TGCGCCAGCAGCCAAGAGGCCGGGGGCAACACTGAAGCTTTCTTT.

The chain is built from TRBV25-1 and TRBJ1-1; D is unclear. Between the trimmed V and J ends, which lost 6 bases and 4 bases, there was a span of 6 bases. The CDR3 has 11 residues. CDR1 is MGHDK and CDR2 is SYGVNS in the germline V gene. CDR3 sequence reads: CASRGGTEAFF. The DNA of the CDR3 is TGTGCCAGCAGGGGTGGCACTGAAGCTTTCTTT.